One T cell receptor (beta chain) is described in this entry. Trimming removed 3 bases from V and 3 bases from J, with 18 bases in between. The CDR3 has 18 amino acids. CDR1 is SGHVS and CDR2 is FQNEAQ in the germline V gene. The sample comes from a study of T cell changes during pregnancy in multiple sclerosis. Clones were sequenced by immunoSEQ multiplex PCR, and TCRdb holds only the in-frame ones, with some missing. The table lists under 70,000 clones, around 90% of them singletons. The sequences come from CD4+ T cells from peripheral blood mononuclear cells, collected in the first trimester of pregnancy. This receptor was obtained from a female donor with multiple sclerosis, enrolled in a pregnancy study. This chain uses TRBV7-8 with TRBJ1-6; D is possibly TRBD1 (5 bases). CDR3 DNA: TGTGCCAGCAGCTTTTCCTCCGCAGAAAGGGGCTATAATTCACCCCTCCACTTT. Its protein is CASSFSSAERGYNSPLHF. Variable domain in full (rest from reference TRBV7-8 and TRBJ1-6): GAGVSQSPRYKVAKRGQDVALRCDPISGHVSLFWYQQALGQGPEFLTYFQNEAQLDKSGLPSDRFFAERPEGSVSTLKIQRTQQEDSAVYLCASSFSSAERGYNSPLHFGNGTRLTVT.